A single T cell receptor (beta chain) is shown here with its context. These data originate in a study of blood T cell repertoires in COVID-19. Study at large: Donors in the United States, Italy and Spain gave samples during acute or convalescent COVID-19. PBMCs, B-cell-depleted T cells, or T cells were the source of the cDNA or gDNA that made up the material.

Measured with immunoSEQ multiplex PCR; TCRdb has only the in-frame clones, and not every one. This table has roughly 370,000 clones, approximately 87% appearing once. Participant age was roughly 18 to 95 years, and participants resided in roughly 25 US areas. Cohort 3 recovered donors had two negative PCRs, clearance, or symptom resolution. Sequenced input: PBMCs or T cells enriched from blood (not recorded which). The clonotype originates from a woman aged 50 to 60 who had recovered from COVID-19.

Here the CDR3 DNA reads TGTGCCTGGACCGCAGGGACAGGGGGCGCCTATAATTCACCCCTCCACTTT. Translation: CAWTAGTGGAYNSPLHF. The gene calls are TRBV30 and TRBJ1-6; 12 bases map to TRBD1. CDR1 is GTSNPN, CDR2 SVGIG, per germline (reference sequence). The length of the CDR3 is 17 residues. V dropped 4 bases and J dropped 2; count of bases not matched to a gene: 6.